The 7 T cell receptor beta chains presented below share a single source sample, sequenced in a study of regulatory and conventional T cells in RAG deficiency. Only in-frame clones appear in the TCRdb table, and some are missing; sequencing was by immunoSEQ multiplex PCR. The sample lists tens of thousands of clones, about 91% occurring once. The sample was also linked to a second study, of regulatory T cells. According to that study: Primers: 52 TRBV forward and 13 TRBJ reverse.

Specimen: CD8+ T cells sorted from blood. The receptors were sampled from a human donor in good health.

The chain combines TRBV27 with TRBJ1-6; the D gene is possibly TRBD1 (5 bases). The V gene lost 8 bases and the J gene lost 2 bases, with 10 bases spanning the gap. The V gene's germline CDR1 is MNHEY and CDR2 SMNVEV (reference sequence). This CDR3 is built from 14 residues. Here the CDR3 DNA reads TGTGCCAGCTGGGGGGGGGCCTATAATTCACCCCTCCACTTT. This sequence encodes CASWGGAYNSPLHF.

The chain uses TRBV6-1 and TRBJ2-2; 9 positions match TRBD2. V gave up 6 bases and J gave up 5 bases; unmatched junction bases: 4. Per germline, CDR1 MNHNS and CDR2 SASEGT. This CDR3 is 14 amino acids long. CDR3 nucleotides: TGTGCCAGCAGCCTAGCGGGATTAACCGGGGAGCTGTTTTTT. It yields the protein CASSLAGLTGELFF.

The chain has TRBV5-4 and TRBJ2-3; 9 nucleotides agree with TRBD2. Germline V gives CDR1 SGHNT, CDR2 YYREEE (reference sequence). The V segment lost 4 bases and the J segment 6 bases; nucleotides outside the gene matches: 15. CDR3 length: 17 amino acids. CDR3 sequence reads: CASSAITSGGRMDTQYF. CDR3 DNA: TGTGCCAGCAGCGCCATCACAAGCGGGGGGCGAATGGATACGCAGTATTTT. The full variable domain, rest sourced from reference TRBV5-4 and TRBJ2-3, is ETGVTQSPTHLIKTRGQQVTLRCSSQSGHNTVSWYQQALGQGPQFIFQYYREEENGRGNFPPRFSGLQFPNYSSELNVNALELDDSALYLCASSAITSGGRMDTQYFGPGTRLTVL.

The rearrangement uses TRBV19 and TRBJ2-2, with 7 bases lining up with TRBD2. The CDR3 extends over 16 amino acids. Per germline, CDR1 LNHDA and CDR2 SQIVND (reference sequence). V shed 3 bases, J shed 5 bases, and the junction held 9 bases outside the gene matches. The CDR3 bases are TGTGCCAGTAGTATTTGGCGGGGCGGGGGAACCGGGGAGCTGTTTTTT. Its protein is CASSIWRGGGTGELFF. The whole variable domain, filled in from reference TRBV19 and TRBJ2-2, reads DGGITQSPKYLFRKEGQNVTLSCEQNLNHDAMYWYRQDPGQGLRLIYYSQIVNDFQKGDIAEGYSVSREKKESFPLTVTSAQKNPTAFYLCASSIWRGGGTGELFFGEGSRLTVL.

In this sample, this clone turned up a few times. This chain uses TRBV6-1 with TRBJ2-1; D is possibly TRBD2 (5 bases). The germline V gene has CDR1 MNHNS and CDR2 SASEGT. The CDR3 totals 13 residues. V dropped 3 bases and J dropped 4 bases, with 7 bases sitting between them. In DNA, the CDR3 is TGTGCCAGCAGTGACACGGGGTACAATGAGCAGTTCTTC. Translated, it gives CASSDTGYNEQFF.

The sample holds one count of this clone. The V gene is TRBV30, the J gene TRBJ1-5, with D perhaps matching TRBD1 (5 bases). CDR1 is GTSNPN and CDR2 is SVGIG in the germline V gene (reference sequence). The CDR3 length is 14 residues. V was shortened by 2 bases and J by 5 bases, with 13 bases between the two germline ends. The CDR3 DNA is TGTGCCTGGAGTATCGGGGACGGAGATCAGCCCCAGCATTTT. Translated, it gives CAWSIGDGDQPQHF. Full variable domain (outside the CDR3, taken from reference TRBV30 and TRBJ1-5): SQTIHQWPATLVQPVGSPLSLECTVEGTSNPNLYWYRQAAGRGLQLLFYSVGIGQISSEVPQNLSASRPQDRQFILSSKKLLLSDSGFYLCAWSIGDGDQPQHFGDGTRLSIL.

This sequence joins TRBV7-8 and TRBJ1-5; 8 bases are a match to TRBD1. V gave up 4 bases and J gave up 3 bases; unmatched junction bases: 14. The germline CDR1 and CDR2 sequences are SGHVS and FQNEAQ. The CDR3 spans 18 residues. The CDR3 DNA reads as TGTGCCAGCAGCTCGGGTAGCCTTGGACAGGGCTTCAATCAGCCCCAGCATTTT. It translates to CASSSGSLGQGFNQPQHF.